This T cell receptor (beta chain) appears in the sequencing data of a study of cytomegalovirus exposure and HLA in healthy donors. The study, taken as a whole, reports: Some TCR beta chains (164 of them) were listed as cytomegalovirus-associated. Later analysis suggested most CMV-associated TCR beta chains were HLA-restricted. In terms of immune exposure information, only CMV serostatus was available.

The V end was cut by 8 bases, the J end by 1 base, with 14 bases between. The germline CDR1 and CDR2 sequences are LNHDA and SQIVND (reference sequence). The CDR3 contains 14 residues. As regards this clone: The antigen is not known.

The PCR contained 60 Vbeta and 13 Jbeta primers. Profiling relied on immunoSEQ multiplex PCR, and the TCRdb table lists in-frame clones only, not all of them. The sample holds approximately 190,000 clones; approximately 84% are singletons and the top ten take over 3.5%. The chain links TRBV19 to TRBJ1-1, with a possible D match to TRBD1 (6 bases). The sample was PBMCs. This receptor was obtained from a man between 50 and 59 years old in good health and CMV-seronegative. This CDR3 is CASRPDSWNTEAFF. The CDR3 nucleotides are TGTGCCAGTCGACCGGACAGTTGGAACACTGAAGCTTTCTTT.